This TCR beta chain was identified in a study of cytomegalovirus exposure and HLA in healthy donors. Only a few counts were recorded for this clone. Trimming stripped 2 bases from V and 6 bases from J, with 17 bases between. Germline CDR1 MGHRA, CDR2 YSYEKL. This CDR3 has 16 residues. It was with 60 Vbeta and 13 Jbeta primers that the PCR ran. TCRdb's table, derived via immunoSEQ multiplex PCR, lists solely in-frame clones and lacks some. The sample carries some 120,000 clones, 79% recorded once. The V gene is TRBV4-1, the J gene TRBJ1-5, with D perhaps TRBD1 (5 bases). This sequence originates from a man younger than 40 in good health and CMV-seropositive. Material for sequencing was PBMCs. CDR3 sequence (DNA): TGCGCCAGCAGCCAATCAGGACATTCTCAGTCTCAGCCCCAGCATTTT. This sequence encodes CASSQSGHSQSQPQHF.